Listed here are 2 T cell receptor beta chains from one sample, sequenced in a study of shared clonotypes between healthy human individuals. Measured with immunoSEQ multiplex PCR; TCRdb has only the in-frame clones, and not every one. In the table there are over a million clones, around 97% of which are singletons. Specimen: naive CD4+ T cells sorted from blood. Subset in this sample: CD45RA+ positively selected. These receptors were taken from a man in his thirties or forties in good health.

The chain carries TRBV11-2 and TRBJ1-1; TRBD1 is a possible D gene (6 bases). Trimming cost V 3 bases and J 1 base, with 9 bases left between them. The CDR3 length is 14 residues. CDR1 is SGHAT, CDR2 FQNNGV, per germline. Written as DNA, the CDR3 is TGTGCCAGCAGCTTGGGGGGGCGGAACACTGAAGCTTTCTTT. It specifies CASSLGGRNTEAFF.

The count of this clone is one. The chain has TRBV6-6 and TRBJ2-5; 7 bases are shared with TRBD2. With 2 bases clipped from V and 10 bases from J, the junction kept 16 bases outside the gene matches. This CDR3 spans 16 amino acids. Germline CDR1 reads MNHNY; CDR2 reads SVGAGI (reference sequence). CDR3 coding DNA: TGTGCCAGCAGTTACGTGTCGGGAGGCCTAACCTCGATCCAGTACTTC. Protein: CASSYVSGGLTSIQYF.